This T cell receptor beta chain stems from a study of shared clonotypes between healthy human individuals. This clone was recorded only once. The naive CD8 subset, CD45RO-negative cells positively selected for CCR7, excluded terminally differentiated effector memory CD45RA+ cells. Here immunoSEQ multiplex PCR was the method, and the copy in TCRdb shows in-frame clones only, minus some. The data contain some 2.1 million clones, roughly 95% of them singletons. This TCR was sampled from a man younger than 35 in good health. The sample comprised naive CD8+ T cells sorted from blood.

The chain's CDR3 is CASSPGQPNYEQYF. The CDR3 DNA reads as TGTGCCAGCAGTCCTGGACAACCCAACTACGAGCAGTACTTC. The chain combines TRBV6-5 with TRBJ2-7, with D possibly matching TRBD1 (5 bases). From germline, CDR1 is MNHEY and CDR2 SVGAGI. V lost 5 bases, J lost 3 bases, and 14 bases lay in between. This CDR3 has 14 amino acids.